This TCR beta chain originates from a study of blood T cell repertoires in COVID-19. On the study more broadly: The samples span acute and convalescent COVID-19 from the United States, Italy and Spain. The analysed material was cDNA or gDNA that came from T cells, B-cell-depleted T cells, or PBMCs.

The CDR3 totals 14 residues. The V gene's germline CDR1 is MNHNY and CDR2 SVGAGI (reference sequence). V lost 6 bases, J lost 2 bases, and 4 bases stayed unmatched. The authors' processing: Amplification of reference gene primers provided the estimated nucleated cell counts. Sequenced by immunoSEQ multiplex PCR; TCRdb stores in-frame clones only, minus some. From that table come the V and J calls and clone size; the DNA was used to work out D and trimming. The repertoire has tens of thousands of clones, approximately 82% of them found once; the top ten carry 20% to 30%. This rearrangement joins TRBV6-6 to TRBJ1-5, with TRBD1 identical over 7 bases. This sequence was found in a man aged 55 to 70 with acute or convalescent COVID-19. The sequenced material came from peripheral blood. The CDR3 reads CASSPRGGNQPQHF. The CDR3 DNA follows: TGTGCCAGCAGCCCCAGGGGGGGCAATCAGCCCCAGCATTTT.